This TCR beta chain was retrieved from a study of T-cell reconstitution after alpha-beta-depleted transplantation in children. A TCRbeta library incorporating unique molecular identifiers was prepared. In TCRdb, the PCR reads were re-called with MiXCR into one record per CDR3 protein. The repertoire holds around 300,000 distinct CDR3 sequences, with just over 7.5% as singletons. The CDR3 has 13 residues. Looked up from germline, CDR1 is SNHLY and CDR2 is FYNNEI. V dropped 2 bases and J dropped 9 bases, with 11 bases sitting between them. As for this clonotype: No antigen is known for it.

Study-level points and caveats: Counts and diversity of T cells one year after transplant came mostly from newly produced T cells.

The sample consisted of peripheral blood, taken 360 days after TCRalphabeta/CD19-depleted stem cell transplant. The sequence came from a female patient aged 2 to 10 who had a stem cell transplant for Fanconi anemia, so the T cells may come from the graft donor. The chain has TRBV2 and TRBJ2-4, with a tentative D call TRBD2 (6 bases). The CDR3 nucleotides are TGTGCCAGCAGTGAACGACTAGTTCTCATTCAGTACTTC. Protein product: CASSERLVLIQYF.